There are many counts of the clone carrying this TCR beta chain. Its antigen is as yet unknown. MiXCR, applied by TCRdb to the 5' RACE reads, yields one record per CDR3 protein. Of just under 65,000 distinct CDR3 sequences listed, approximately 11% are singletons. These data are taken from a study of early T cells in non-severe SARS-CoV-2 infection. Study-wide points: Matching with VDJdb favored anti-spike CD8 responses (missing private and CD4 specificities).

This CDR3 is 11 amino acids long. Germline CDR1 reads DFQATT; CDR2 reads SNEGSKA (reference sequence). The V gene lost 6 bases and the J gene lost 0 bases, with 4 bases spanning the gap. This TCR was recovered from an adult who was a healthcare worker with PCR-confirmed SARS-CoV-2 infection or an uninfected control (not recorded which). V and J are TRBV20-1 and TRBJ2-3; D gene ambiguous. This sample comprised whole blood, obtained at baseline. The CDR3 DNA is TGCAGTGCGACCAGCACAGATACGCAGTATTTT. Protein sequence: CSATSTDTQYF.